This T cell receptor (beta chain) was sequenced for a study of response to subunit inactivated influenza vaccine (dated by TCRdb to the late 2010s). About the study as a whole: Deep quantitative T cell receptor repertoire profiling was used in the study to track responses to a trivalent subunit inactivated influenza vaccine.

The CDR3 holds 15 amino acids from the cysteine to the phenylalanine. Only the CDR3 portion is preserved as DNA: 45 bases, with reading frame beginning at the first base. V loses 4 bases of germline sequence and J loses 7 bases, and the interval between the two ends is 19 bases. CDR1 and CDR2 (LGHDT, YNNKEL) derive from the germline V gene (reference sequence). This clonotype came up a few times. Its cognate antigen has yet to be identified. There are no base qualities to consult, and no much larger clone falls within one base. The receptor library was made with RT-PCR. The reads were generated on an Illumina HiSeq 2500. TCRdb reprocessed the public reads (quality trimming at Q25 with fastp, clone calling with MiXCR) and kept in-frame beta chains. Entries that share a CDR3 protein sequence are merged under the most common genes and DNA. The sample contains a few hundred thousand distinct CDR3 sequences, 10% to 12% of them found a single time. Of the sample, 8% to 13% is held by the ten largest clones.

Summary of the overall study and its limitations: The authors suggested that each seasonal influenza vaccination may recruit only a limited number of new T cells.

These data also formed part of another study, on T cells expressing NK-cell markers. The second study, in turn, reports: 5'RACE template switching, by which a universal primer site and unique molecular identifiers were added, was used to make TCR beta cDNA libraries. About eight donors provided sorted CD3+CD56+NKG2C+, CD3+CD56+NKG2C- and CD3+CD56-NKG2C+ T-cell subsets, whose TCR beta-chain repertoires were profiled. Of the eight sequenced donors, seven were found to be HCMV-seropositive and one was found to be HCMV-seronegative. To restrict sorting to alphabetaTCR-expressing T cells, an anti-gammadeltaTCR antibody was added in several experiments. In a handful of donors, the dominant CD3+CD56+NKG2C+ clonotypes were among the top 10 CD8+ clonotypes and accounted for about 1.0-7.5% of CD8+ T cells. Those dominant clonotypes were again the most abundant among CD3+CD56-NKG2C+ cells in a handful of donors, at about 25-60.1%. Whether the expanded NKG2C-expressing T cell clones were specific for HCMV antigens remained unclear. The study sequenced eight donors, all healthy volunteers chosen at random: three men and five women. HCMV-specific IgG was detected in serum with a commercial ELISA kit to determine HCMV serostatus. Ficoll density gradient centrifugation was used to isolate peripheral blood mononuclear cells from blood. For over five donors, bulk peripheral blood T-cell repertoires were also sequenced from unsorted PBMC. cDNA synthesis was primed from the TCR beta constant segment and was followed by two successive PCR amplification steps. Illumina HiSeq 2000/2500, MiSeq or NextSeq was used to sequence libraries as 2 x 150 bp reads. MIGEC was used to demultiplex reads and group the reads by UMI, and MiTCR was used to assemble and quantify clonotypes. To exclude erroneous sequences, only TCR cDNA sequences supported by at least two reads were retained. Downstream repertoire analysis used the tcR package, and clonotypes were matched across fractions by CDR3 nucleotide sequence plus V segment. VDJmatch was used to annotate antigen specificity against VDJdb, with one amino acid substitution in CDR3 allowed.

The sample in question was PBMCs from blood, obtained on the day of vaccination. The rearranged segments are TRBV3-1 and TRBJ1-2; TRBD1 is perhaps the D gene, given 6 matching bases. This sequence was found in a man aged 45-60 years who received an inactivated influenza vaccine. Donor details come from another sample of the same person, matched by shared clones. The encoded CDR3 is CASSPYQQGSSGYTF. The bases are TGTGCCAGCAGCCCTTACCAACAGGGATCTTCTGGCTACACCTTC.